These T cell receptor beta chains were read from a single sample in a study of T-cell memory formation after mild COVID-19. TCRdb re-analysed the 5' RACE reads in MiXCR, keeping a single row per CDR3 protein. The data contain 250,000 to 350,000 distinct CDR3 sequences, 15% to 20% of them singletons. Sequences were obtained from PBMCs or a T cell subset sorted from them (not recorded which). The source of these receptors is a man aged 18 to 29 who had mild COVID-19 (a few samples of this study predate the infection). Cell type and time point are not known. Each CDR3 is given with its conserved first and last residue. D genes are given only for firm matches. The listing skips clone size in some rows; elsewhere it reads once, few, many or a size class.

j_call | v_call | clone_size | d_call | cdr3_aa | cdr3_nt
TRBJ2-7 | TRBV10-3 | NA | NA | CAIGSTGTYEQYF | TGTGCCATCGGCTCGACAGGAACCTACGAGCAGTACTTC
TRBJ2-1 | TRBV9 | few | TRBD2 | CASSPGGPGGYNEQFF | TGTGCCAGCAGCCCGGGGGGGCCGGGGGGCTACAATGAGCAGTTCTTC
TRBJ1-2 | TRBV25-1 | NA | NA | CASRVLDGYTF | TGTGCCAGCAGGGTACTCGATGGCTACACCTTC
TRBJ2-2 | TRBV20-1 | few | TRBD1 | CSARGTGWTGELFF | TGCAGTGCTAGGGGGACAGGGTGGACCGGGGAGCTGTTTTTT
TRBJ1-6 | TRBV5-1 | few | NA | CASSGGDGVANF | TGCGCCAGCAGCGGGGGGGACGGCGTGGCAAACTTT
TRBJ2-7 | TRBV20-1 | many | NA | CSASAGLYEQYF | TGCAGTGCTAGCGCAGGGCTCTACGAGCAGTACTTC
TRBJ2-5 | TRBV5-1 | many | NA | CASSLEVQETQYF | TGCGCCAGCAGCTTGGAGGTACAAGAGACCCAGTACTTC
TRBJ1-6 | TRBV3-1 | few | TRBD1 | CASSWTGQTLHF | TGTGCCAGCAGCTGGACGGGACAGACCCTCCACTTT
TRBJ2-2 | TRBV12-3/TRBV12-4 | few | NA | CASDPFYDTGELFF | TGTGCCAGCGACCCCTTCTACGACACCGGGGAGCTGTTTTTT
TRBJ2-1 | TRBV5-1 | few | TRBD2 | CATRRTSGRSSYNEQFF | TGCGCCACCAGACGGACTAGCGGGAGGAGCTCCTACAATGAGCAGTTCTTC
TRBJ2-3 | TRBV5-8 | few | NA | CASSGGGGTDTQYF | TGTGCCAGCAGCGGCGGGGGCGGCACAGATACGCAGTATTTT
TRBJ2-5 | TRBV5-1 | few | NA | CASRREETQYF | TGCGCCAGCAGAAGAGAAGAGACCCAGTACTTC
TRBJ2-2 | TRBV9 | NA | TRBD1 | CASSVDQGAFGGELFF | TGTGCCAGCAGCGTAGACCAGGGGGCCTTTGGCGGGGAGCTGTTTTTT
TRBJ2-7 | TRBV30 | few | TRBD2 | CAWSLAGGEQYF | TGTGCCTGGAGCTTAGCGGGGGGCGAGCAGTACTTC
TRBJ2-7 | TRBV4-2 | NA | NA | CASSQVGGGESYEQYF | TGTGCCAGCAGCCAAGTGGGCGGGGGCGAATCCTACGAGCAGTACTTC
TRBJ2-7 | TRBV7-2 | NA | NA | CASSSGGDREQYF | TGTGCCAGCAGCTCAGGGGGGGACAGGGAGCAGTACTTC
TRBJ1-5 | TRBV7-9 | few | TRBD1 | CASSPTGGAQPQHF | TGTGCCAGCAGCCCCACAGGGGGTGCCCAGCCCCAGCATTTT
TRBJ2-7 | TRBV5-1 | few | NA | CASSLDGRYEQYF | TGCGCCAGCAGCTTGGATGGGAGATACGAGCAGTACTTC
TRBJ2-7 | TRBV28 | few | TRBD1 | CASSGGQGEFDEQYF | TGTGCCAGCAGTGGAGGACAGGGAGAGTTTGACGAGCAGTACTTC
TRBJ2-7 | TRBV20-1 | NA | TRBD2 | CSARHQRGGYEQYF | TGCAGTGCTAGACATCAACGGGGGGGCTACGAGCAGTACTTC
TRBJ1-5 | TRBV7-2 | few | NA | CASSPTQQQPQHF | TGTGCCAGCAGCCCAACACAACAGCAGCCCCAGCATTTT
TRBJ2-5 | TRBV29-1 | many | NA | CSVEDSEETQYF | TGCAGCGTTGAAGACTCGGAAGAGACCCAGTACTTC
TRBJ1-5 | TRBV2 | NA | NA | CASSEGHSNQPQHF | TGTGCCAGCAGTGAAGGACATAGCAATCAGCCCCAGCATTTT
TRBJ2-3 | TRBV4-3 | few | NA | CASSQLRTEADTQYF | TGCGCCAGCAGCCAACTCAGAACAGAGGCAGATACGCAGTATTTT
TRBJ2-1 | TRBV7-2 | few | TRBD2 | CASSKRGGTFDEQFF | TGTGCCAGCAGCAAGCGGGGGGGGACGTTCGATGAGCAGTTCTTC
TRBJ2-3 | TRBV5-1 | many | NA | CASSAGQNTQYF | TGCGCCAGCAGCGCGGGACAGAATACGCAGTATTTT
TRBJ2-5 | TRBV6-5 | NA | NA | CASSYGVAVARDTQYF | TGTGCCAGCAGTTATGGAGTAGCGGTAGCCCGGGATACCCAGTACTTC
TRBJ1-2 | TRBV7-9 | NA | NA | CASSFGPIFGYTF | TGTGCCAGCAGCTTCGGGCCCATTTTCGGCTACACCTTC
TRBJ2-6 | TRBV4-2 | NA | NA | CASSQRSLGGANVLTF | TGTGCCAGCAGCCAGAGGAGCCTCGGTGGGGCCAACGTCCTGACTTTC
TRBJ1-2 | TRBV12-3/TRBV12-4 | NA | NA | CASRRSGLRIKYGYTF | TGTGCCAGCCGACGTTCGGGCCTACGGATCAAGTATGGCTACACCTTC
TRBJ2-2 | TRBV4-3 | NA | NA | CASSQDPDTRTGELFF | TGCGCCAGCAGCCAAGATCCGGACACCCGCACCGGGGAGCTGTTTTTT
TRBJ2-3 | TRBV20-1 | NA | NA | CSARDTGRTDTQYF | TGCAGTGCTAGGGACACCGGGCGCACAGATACGCAGTATTTT